This T cell receptor (beta chain) is from a study of blood T cells in healthy people across ages. A sample-barcoded 5' primer and a J-beta primer mix were used in a second PCR of about 6 to 12 cycles. TCRdb re-called the 5' RACE reads through MiXCR, storing one row per CDR3 protein. The top ten hold 15% to 18% of the sample, which has over 550,000 distinct CDR3 sequences, about 28% seen once. The germline V gene has CDR1 SGHRS and CDR2 YFSETQ. With 0 bases removed from V and 5 bases from J, the gap between germline ends came to 17 bases. The CDR3 loop spans 16 amino acids. This clonotype was observed a few times.

This clonotype was sampled from a woman older than 75 in good health. Sequencing was carried out using blood. The chain recombines TRBV5-1 with TRBJ2-5; TRBD1 is a possible D gene (5 bases). Here the CDR3 DNA reads TGCGCCAGCAGCTTGGAAACGGCAGGGCATGGGGAGACCCAGTACTTC. Translation gives CASSLETAGHGETQYF.